The clone carrying this T cell receptor (beta chain) turned up a few times. V was shortened by 6 bases and J by 0 bases, with 12 bases between the two germline ends. CDR1 MDHEN and CDR2 SYDVKM come from the germline V gene. This CDR3 region has 14 residues. This sample is part of a study of early T cells in non-severe SARS-CoV-2 infection. Study at large: Chains from this unsorted whole-blood bulk RNA could not be paired.

Via MiXCR, TCRdb re-called the 5' RACE reads, giving one row per CDR3 protein. The data hold about 22,000 distinct CDR3 sequences, with 3.5% to 5% observed a single time. The chain recombines TRBV28 with TRBJ2-7; TRBD2 is a possible D gene (5 bases). Specimen: whole blood. This clonotype was obtained from an adult who was a healthcare worker with PCR-confirmed SARS-CoV-2 infection or an uninfected control (not recorded which). CDR3 sequence: CASSPLRDSYEQYF. In DNA form, the CDR3 reads TGTGCCAGCAGCCCCCTGAGGGACTCCTACGAGCAGTACTTC.